A selection of T cell receptor beta chains follows, all from one sample in a study of technical replicates of blood from four donors. TCRdb keeps only in-frame clones here, not all; method: immunoSEQ multiplex PCR. Among some 78,000 clones listed, approximately 93% were seen once. Sequenced input: T cells isolated from PBMCs. These TCRs come from a human donor in good health. Each CDR3 is given with its conserved first and last residue. D genes are given only for firm matches. Some rows mark clone size as missing; the rest say once, few, many or name a class of expanded clone.

cdr3_length clone_size j_call d_call v_call cdr3_aa cdr3_nt
13 - TRBJ2-7 TRBD2 TRBV6-5 CASSGTSGSGQYF TGTGCCAGCAGCGGGACTAGCGGGTCCGGGCAGTACTTC
12 - TRBJ1-5 TRBD1 TRBV29-1 CSAGTGNQPQHF TGCAGCGCTGGGACAGGCAATCAGCCCCAGCATTTT
14 - TRBJ2-3 - TRBV7-3 CASREGQSTDTQYF TGTGCCAGCAGGGAGGGACAGAGCACAGATACGCAGTATTTT
15 once TRBJ2-1 - TRBV28 CASLTGQGHYNEQFF TGTGCCAGTCTCACGGGCCAGGGACACTACAATGAGCAGTTCTTC
13 once TRBJ2-3 - TRBV5-4 CASSRHETDTQYF TGTGCCAGCAGTCGCCACGAGACAGATACGCAGTATTTT
13 - TRBJ1-1 - TRBV5-4 CASSWWGDTEAFF TGTGCCAGCAGCTGGTGGGGGGACACTGAAGCTTTCTTT
17 - TRBJ2-2 - TRBV7-3 CASSPNPLLTHRAALFF TGTGCCAGCAGCCCGAACCCGTTACTAACCCACCGTGCTGCGCTGTTTTTT
15 - TRBJ1-2 TRBD1 TRBV28 CASRPFRDRGIGYTF TGTGCCAGCAGACCATTCAGGGACAGGGGTATAGGCTACACCTTC
17 - TRBJ1-1 - TRBV5-4 CASSLGGGWSMNTEAFF TGTGCCAGCAGCCTGGGAGGCGGTTGGAGTATGAACACTGAAGCTTTCTTT
11 - TRBJ2-1 - TRBV6-5 CASTGYNEQFF TGTGCCAGTACAGGATACAATGAGCAGTTCTTC
13 - TRBJ1-6 - TRBV28 CASQQGLDSPLHF TGTGCCAGTCAACAGGGCCTAGATTCACCCCTCCACTTT
12 few TRBJ1-2 TRBD1 TRBV10-1 CASGQGSYGYTF TGCGCCAGTGGACAGGGGAGTTATGGCTACACCTTC
14 - TRBJ1-1 - TRBV10-1 CASSPTGVDTEAFF TGCGCCAGCAGTCCGACAGGCGTGGACACTGAAGCTTTCTTT
13 - TRBJ2-1 TRBD2 TRBV2 CASSGTSGYEQFF TGTGCCAGCAGTGGGACTAGCGGCTATGAGCAGTTCTTC
17 - TRBJ2-7 - TRBV4-2 CASSRGVADSSPYEQYF TGTGCCAGCAGCCGAGGTGTAGCGGATTCTAGCCCCTACGAGCAGTACTTC
15 - TRBJ2-1 - TRBV27 CASSLDLGAYNEQFF TGTGCCAGCAGTTTAGATCTGGGGGCGTACAATGAGCAGTTCTTC
16 - TRBJ2-1 TRBD2 TRBV7-6 CASSLSGSGTSFEQFF TGTGCCAGCAGCCTGAGCGGCTCCGGGACTAGCTTTGAGCAGTTCTTC
14 - TRBJ2-1 TRBD1 TRBV5-5 CASSLGQGANEQFF TGTGCCAGCAGCTTGGGGCAGGGGGCCAATGAGCAGTTCTTC
16 - TRBJ1-2 TRBD1 TRBV15 CATSLIPGDSTYGYTF TGTGCCACCAGCCTAATACCCGGGGACAGTACCTATGGCTACACCTTC
14 once TRBJ2-3 TRBD1 TRBV5-4 CASSLDDRGDTQYF TGTGCCAGCAGCTTGGACGACAGGGGGGATACGCAGTATTTT
15 - TRBJ2-7 - TRBV25-1 CASSESGPPFDEQYF TGTGCCAGCAGTGAATCAGGGCCCCCTTTCGACGAGCAGTACTTC
15 - TRBJ2-1 - TRBV9 CASSVVGSSYNEQFF TGTGCCAGCAGCGTAGTCGGGAGCTCCTACAATGAGCAGTTCTTC
14 once TRBJ1-1 - TRBV9 CASSGRVFDTEAFF TGTGCCAGCAGCGGACGGGTTTTCGACACTGAAGCTTTCTTT
14 - TRBJ1-5 TRBD1 TRBV6-5 CASSLGQGNQPQHF TGTGCCAGCAGCCTCGGACAGGGGAATCAGCCCCAGCATTTT
16 - TRBJ1-1 TRBD1 TRBV28 CASSSPGQPMNTEAFF TGTGCCAGCAGTTCACCGGGACAGCCGATGAACACTGAAGCTTTCTTT
13 once TRBJ1-3 - TRBV28 CASSQGSGNTIYF TGTGCCAGCAGTCAGGGCTCTGGAAACACCATATATTTT
12 - TRBJ2-5 - TRBV29-1 CSVAPQQETQYF TGCAGCGTTGCGCCGCAGCAAGAGACCCAGTACTTC
15 - TRBJ2-2 TRBD2 TRBV29-1 CSVERTSGNTGELFF TGCAGCGTTGAACGCACTAGCGGGAACACCGGGGAGCTGTTTTTT
13 - TRBJ2-3 - TRBV14 CASSQVNTDTQYF TGTGCCAGCAGCCAAGTTAACACAGATACGCAGTATTTT
14 once TRBJ2-7 TRBD1 TRBV7-7 CASSLGDRGYEQYF TGTGCCAGCAGCTTAGGGGACAGGGGCTACGAGCAGTACTTC
13 - TRBJ2-5 TRBD2 TRBV30 CAWNLAGGETQYF TGTGCCTGGAACCTAGCGGGGGGGGAGACCCAGTACTTC
14 - TRBJ1-2 TRBD1 TRBV18 CASSPGTGTDGYTF TGTGCCAGCTCACCGGGGACAGGGACCGATGGCTACACCTTC
12 - TRBJ2-7 TRBD1 TRBV11-2 CASSATGGRGYF TGTGCCAGCAGCGCGACAGGGGGCAGGGGGTACTTC
15 - TRBJ2-7 TRBD2 TRBV15 CATSRVSGASYEQYF TGTGCCACCAGCAGAGTTAGCGGGGCTTCCTACGAGCAGTACTTC
14 - TRBJ2-5 TRBD1 TRBV5-1 CASSLWTGRETQYF TGCGCCAGCAGCCTATGGACAGGGAGGGAGACCCAGTACTTC
11 few TRBJ2-1 - TRBV6-4 CASSDGLEQFF TGTGCCAGCAGTGACGGGCTTGAGCAGTTCTTC
13 - TRBJ1-5 - TRBV28 CASSLTEMQPQHF TGTGCCAGCAGTCTGACGGAGATGCAGCCCCAGCATTTT
15 - TRBJ2-7 - TRBV29-1 CSVALQDSPIYEQYF TGCAGCGTTGCCCTCCAGGACAGCCCAATCTACGAGCAGTACTTC
17 - TRBJ2-5 - TRBV25-1 CASSDHELGWGKETQYF TGTGCCAGCAGTGATCACGAACTGGGCTGGGGCAAAGAGACCCAGTACTTC
14 few TRBJ2-2 - TRBV7-2 CASSLTRGAGELFF TGTGCCAGCAGCTTAACTAGAGGAGCCGGGGAGCTGTTTTTT
15 - TRBJ2-1 TRBD2 TRBV11-2 CASSLLLAGENEQFF TGTGCCAGCAGCTTACTACTAGCGGGAGAAAATGAGCAGTTCTTC
13 once TRBJ1-2 - TRBV6-6 CASERNLNYGYTF TGTGCCAGCGAGAGGAACCTTAACTATGGCTACACCTTC
12 once TRBJ1-2 - TRBV10-3 CAISESVYGYTF TGTGCCATCAGTGAATCTGTCTATGGCTACACCTTC
12 - TRBJ1-5 - TRBV5-4 CASSLDSQPQHF TGTGCCAGCAGCTTGGACAGTCAGCCCCAGCATTTT
16 - TRBJ2-1 - TRBV12-5 CASGLVTGPSYNEQFF TGTGCTAGTGGTTTGGTAACAGGTCCTTCCTACAATGAGCAGTTCTTC
17 - TRBJ2-3 TRBD2 TRBV19 CASSGTSGGLSTDTQYF TGTGCCAGTAGTGGGACTAGCGGGGGGCTGAGCACAGATACGCAGTATTTT
16 - TRBJ2-3 TRBD1 TRBV4-1 CASSQGPGGWTDTQYF TGCGCCAGCAGCCAGGGACCAGGGGGCTGGACAGATACGCAGTATTTT
17 - TRBJ2-3 - TRBV6-1 CASSGEETKISTDTQYF TGTGCCAGCAGTGGGGAGGAGACCAAGATTAGCACAGATACGCAGTATTTT
18 - TRBJ1-5 TRBD1 TRBV4-1 CASSQDPAGGGSNQPQHF TGCGCCAGCAGCCAAGATCCGGCAGGGGGCGGGAGCAATCAGCCCCAGCATTTT
17 - TRBJ1-2 TRBD1 TRBV28 CASSTHEGRQGNYGYTF TGTGCCAGCAGCACCCACGAAGGACGACAGGGCAACTATGGCTACACCTTC
13 - TRBJ1-2 - TRBV29-1 CSAGTGMGYGYTF TGCAGCGCCGGAACAGGGATGGGTTATGGCTACACCTTC
14 - TRBJ1-2 TRBD1 TRBV6-5 CASSYTDREDGYTF TGTGCCAGCAGTTACACGGACAGGGAGGATGGCTACACCTTC
15 - TRBJ2-7 - TRBV10-1 CASSEALLSPYEQYF TGCGCCAGCAGTGAGGCATTACTTTCGCCATACGAGCAGTACTTC
13 - TRBJ1-4 - TRBV4-1 CASSQEIEGKLFF TGCGCCAGCAGCCAAGAAATTGAGGGAAAACTGTTTTTT
11 - TRBJ2-5 - TRBV28 CASTHQETQYF TGTGCCAGCACCCATCAAGAGACCCAGTACTTC
14 - TRBJ2-7 TRBD2 TRBV5-3 CARSLPGLEYEQYF TGTGCCAGAAGCTTGCCAGGACTAGAGTACGAGCAGTACTTC
16 - TRBJ2-5 TRBD2 TRBV15 CATSRDMRGLGETQYF TGTGCCACCAGCAGAGATATGCGGGGGTTGGGCGAGACCCAGTACTTC
16 once TRBJ2-1 TRBD2 TRBV27 CASSPRTGGYADEQFF TGTGCCAGCAGCCCACGTACGGGAGGATACGCAGATGAGCAGTTCTTC
14 - TRBJ1-2 TRBD1 TRBV5-1 CASSPTGDSYGYTF TGCGCCAGCAGCCCGACAGGGGATAGCTATGGCTACACCTTC